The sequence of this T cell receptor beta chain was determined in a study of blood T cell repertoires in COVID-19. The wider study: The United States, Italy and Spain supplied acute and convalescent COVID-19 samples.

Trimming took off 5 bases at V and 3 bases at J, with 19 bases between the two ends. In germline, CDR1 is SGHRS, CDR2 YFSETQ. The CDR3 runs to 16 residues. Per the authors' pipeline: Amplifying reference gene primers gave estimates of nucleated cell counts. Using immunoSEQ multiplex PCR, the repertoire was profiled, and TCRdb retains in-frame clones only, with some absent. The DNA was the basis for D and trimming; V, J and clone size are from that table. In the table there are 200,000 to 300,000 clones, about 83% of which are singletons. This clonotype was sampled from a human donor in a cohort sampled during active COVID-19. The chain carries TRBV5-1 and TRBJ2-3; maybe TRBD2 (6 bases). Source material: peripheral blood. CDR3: CASSRTRLGGTDTQYF. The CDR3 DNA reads TGCGCCAGCAGTCGGACCCGACTGGGAGGTACAGATACGCAGTATTTT.